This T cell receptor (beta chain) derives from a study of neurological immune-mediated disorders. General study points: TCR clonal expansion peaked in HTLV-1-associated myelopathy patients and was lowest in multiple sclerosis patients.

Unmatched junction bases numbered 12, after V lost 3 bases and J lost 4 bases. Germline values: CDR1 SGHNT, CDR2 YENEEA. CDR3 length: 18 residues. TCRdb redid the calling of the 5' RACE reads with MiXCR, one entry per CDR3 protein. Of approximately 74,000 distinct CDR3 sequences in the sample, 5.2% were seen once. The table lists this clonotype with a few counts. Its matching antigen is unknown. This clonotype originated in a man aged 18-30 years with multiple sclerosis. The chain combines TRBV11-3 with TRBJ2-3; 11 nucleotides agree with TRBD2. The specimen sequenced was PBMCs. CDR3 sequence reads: CASSFGLAGVPGADTQYF. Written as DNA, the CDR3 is TGTGCCAGCAGCTTCGGACTAGCGGGCGTCCCGGGGGCAGATACGCAGTATTTT.